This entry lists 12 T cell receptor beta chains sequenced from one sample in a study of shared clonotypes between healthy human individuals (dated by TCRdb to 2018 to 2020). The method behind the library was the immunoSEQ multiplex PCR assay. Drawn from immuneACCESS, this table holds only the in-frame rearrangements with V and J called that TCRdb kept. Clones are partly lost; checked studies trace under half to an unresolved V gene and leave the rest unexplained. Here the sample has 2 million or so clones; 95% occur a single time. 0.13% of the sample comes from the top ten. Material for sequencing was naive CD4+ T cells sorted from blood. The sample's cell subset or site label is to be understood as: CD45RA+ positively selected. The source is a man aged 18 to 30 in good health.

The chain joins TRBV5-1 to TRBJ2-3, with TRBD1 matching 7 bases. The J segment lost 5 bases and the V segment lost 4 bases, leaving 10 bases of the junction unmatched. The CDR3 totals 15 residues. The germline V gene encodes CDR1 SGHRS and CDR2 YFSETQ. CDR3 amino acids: CASSALRQGLDTQYF. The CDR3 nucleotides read TGCGCCAGCAGCGCCCTTAGACAGGGATTAGATACGCAGTATTTT.

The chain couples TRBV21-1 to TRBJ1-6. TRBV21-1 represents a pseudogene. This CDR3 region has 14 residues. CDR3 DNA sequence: TGTGCCAGCAGCAAGGCCAGGGAGAATTCACCCCTCCACTTT. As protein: CASSKARENSPLHF.

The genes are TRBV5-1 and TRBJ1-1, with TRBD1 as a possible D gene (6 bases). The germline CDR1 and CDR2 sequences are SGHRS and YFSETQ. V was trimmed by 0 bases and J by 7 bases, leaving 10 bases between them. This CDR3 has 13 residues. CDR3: CASSLAGVGEAFF. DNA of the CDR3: TGCGCCAGCAGCTTGGCAGGGGTGGGTGAAGCTTTCTTT. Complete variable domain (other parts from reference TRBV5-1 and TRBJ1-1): KAGVTQTPRYLIKTRGQQVTLSCSPISGHRSVSWYQQTPGQGLQFLFEYFSETQRNKGNFPGRFSGRQFSNSRSEMNVSTLELGDSALYLCASSLAGVGEAFFGQGTRLTVV.

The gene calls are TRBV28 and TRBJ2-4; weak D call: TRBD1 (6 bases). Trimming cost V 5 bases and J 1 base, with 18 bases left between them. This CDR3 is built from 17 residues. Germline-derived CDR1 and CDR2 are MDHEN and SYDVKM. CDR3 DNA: TGTGCCAGCAGTGAACAGGGTTTCCAAGGTGCCAAAAACATTCAGTACTTC. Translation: CASSEQGFQGAKNIQYF.

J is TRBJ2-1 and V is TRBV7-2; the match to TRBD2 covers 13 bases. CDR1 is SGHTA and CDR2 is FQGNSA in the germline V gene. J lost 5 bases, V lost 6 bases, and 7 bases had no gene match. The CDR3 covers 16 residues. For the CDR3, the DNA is TGTGCCAGCAGTCCTGGACTAGCGGGAGCGAACAATGAGCAGTTCTTC. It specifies CASSPGLAGANNEQFF.

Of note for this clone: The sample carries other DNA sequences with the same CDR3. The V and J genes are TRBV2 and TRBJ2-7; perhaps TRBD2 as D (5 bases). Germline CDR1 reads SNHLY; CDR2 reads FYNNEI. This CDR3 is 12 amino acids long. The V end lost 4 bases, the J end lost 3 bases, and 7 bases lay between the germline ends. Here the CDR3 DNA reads TGTGCCAGCAGTGCTGAGGGCTACGAGCAGTACTTC. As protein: CASSAEGYEQYF.

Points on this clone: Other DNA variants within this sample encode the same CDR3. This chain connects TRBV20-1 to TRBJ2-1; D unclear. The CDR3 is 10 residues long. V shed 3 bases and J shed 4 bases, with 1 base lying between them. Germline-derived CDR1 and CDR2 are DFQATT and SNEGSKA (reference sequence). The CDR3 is CSASYNEQFF. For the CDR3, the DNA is TGCAGTGCTAGTTACAATGAGCAGTTCTTC.

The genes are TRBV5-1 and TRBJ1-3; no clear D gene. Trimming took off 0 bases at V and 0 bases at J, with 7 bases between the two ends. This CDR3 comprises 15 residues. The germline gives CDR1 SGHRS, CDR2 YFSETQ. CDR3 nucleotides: TGCGCCAGCAGCTTGGGGCAGATCTCTGGAAACACCATATATTTT. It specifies CASSLGQISGNTIYF. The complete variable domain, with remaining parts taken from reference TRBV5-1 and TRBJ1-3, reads KAGVTQTPRYLIKTRGQQVTLSCSPISGHRSVSWYQQTPGQGLQFLFEYFSETQRNKGNFPGRFSGRQFSNSRSEMNVSTLELGDSALYLCASSLGQISGNTIYFGEGSWLTVV.

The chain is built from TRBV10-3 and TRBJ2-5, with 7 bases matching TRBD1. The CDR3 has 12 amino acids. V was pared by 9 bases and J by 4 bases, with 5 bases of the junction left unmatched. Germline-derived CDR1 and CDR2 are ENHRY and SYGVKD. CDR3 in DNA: TGTGCCATATCTTCAGGGGGAGAGACCCAGTACTTC. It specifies CAISSGGETQYF.

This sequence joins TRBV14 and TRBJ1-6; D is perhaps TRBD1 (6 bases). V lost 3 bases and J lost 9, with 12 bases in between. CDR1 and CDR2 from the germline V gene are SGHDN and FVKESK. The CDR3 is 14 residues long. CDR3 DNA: TGTGCCAGCAGCCACGGGGGCCGGATTTCACCCCTCCACTTT. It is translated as CASSHGGRISPLHF.

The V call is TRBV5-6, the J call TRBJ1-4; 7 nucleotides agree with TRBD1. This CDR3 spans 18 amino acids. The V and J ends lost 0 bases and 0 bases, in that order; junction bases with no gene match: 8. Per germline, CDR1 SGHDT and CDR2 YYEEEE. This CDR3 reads CASSLGQGVKATNEKLFF. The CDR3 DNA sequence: TGTGCCAGCAGCTTGGGGCAGGGGGTTAAGGCAACTAATGAAAAACTGTTTTTT.

Here the CDR3 DNA reads TGTGCCAGCAGTCCAGGGACGGCTTCAAGCTCCTACGAGCAGTACTTC. It codes for CASSPGTASSSYEQYF. The chain combines TRBV28 with TRBJ2-7; D may be TRBD1 or TRBD2 (5 bases each). With 5 bases removed from V and 0 bases from J, the gap between germline ends came to 17 bases. Per the germline V gene, CDR1 is MDHEN and CDR2 is SYDVKM. This CDR3 is 16 amino acids long. Full variable domain (remainder filled in from reference TRBV28 and TRBJ2-7): DVKVTQSSRYLVKRTGEKVFLECVQDMDHENMFWYRQDPGLGLRLIYFSYDVKMKEKGDIPEGYSVSREKKERFSLILESASTNQTSMYLCASSPGTASSSYEQYFGPGTRLTVT.